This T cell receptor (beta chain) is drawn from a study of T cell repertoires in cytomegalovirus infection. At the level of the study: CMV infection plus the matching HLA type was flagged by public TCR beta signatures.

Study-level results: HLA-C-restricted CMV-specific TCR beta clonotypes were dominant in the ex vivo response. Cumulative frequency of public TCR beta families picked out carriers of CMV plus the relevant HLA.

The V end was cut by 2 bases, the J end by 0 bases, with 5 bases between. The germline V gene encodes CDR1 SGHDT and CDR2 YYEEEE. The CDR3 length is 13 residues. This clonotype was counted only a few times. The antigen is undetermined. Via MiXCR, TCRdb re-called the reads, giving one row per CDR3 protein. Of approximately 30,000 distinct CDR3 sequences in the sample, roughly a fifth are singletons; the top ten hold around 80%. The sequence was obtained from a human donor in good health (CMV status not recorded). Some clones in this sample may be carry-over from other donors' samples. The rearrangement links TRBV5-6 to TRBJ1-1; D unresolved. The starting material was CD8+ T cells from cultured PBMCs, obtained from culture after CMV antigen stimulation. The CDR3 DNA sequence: TGTGCCAGCAGCTTTGAAATGAACACTGAAGCTTTCTTT. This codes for CASSFEMNTEAFF.